This note documents a single TCR beta chain sequence. Its target is not known. The data were taken from a study of long-term antiretroviral therapy in people with HIV. Study-wide background: Earliest sampling preceded the 2015 immediate-ART recommendation by about a decade.

It was version v3.0 of the immunoSEQ assay that was run at survey level. Sequenced by immunoSEQ multiplex PCR; TCRdb stores in-frame clones only, minus some. This sample has around 26,000 clones; over 70% occur once, and the top ten carry roughly 16%. Treated in the United States were all of the participants with HIV. Cryopreserved PBMC samples of roughly 0.85-11 million cells were used for DNA extraction. Study-level findings and limits: Repertoires looked antigen-experienced, with only a slight naive shift after ART.

The sequencing used unsorted PBMCs, collected around 4.3 years after starting antiretroviral therapy. This receptor was taken from a man aged 25-40 years with HIV.

The CDR3 DNA reads TGTGCCAGCAGCTTAGGAGGTGGGTCAGGGGGTTTACCCCAGCATTTT. Its translation: CASSLGGGSGGLPQHF. The genes are TRBV13 and TRBJ1-5, with TRBD1 identical over 7 bases. Trimming cost V 0 bases and J 10 bases; bases outside gene matches: 12. The CDR3 spans 16 residues. Germline V gene data show CDR1 as PRHDT and CDR2 as FYEKMQ (reference sequence).